A selection of T cell receptor beta chains follows, all from one sample in a study of blood T cell repertoires in COVID-19. Clones were sequenced by immunoSEQ multiplex PCR, and TCRdb holds only the in-frame ones, with some missing. This sample carries roughly 250,000 clones, approximately 87% of them seen once, and the ten largest clones take about 2.5%. Sample: peripheral blood. These receptors were taken from a woman aged 45-60 years with acute or convalescent COVID-19. Both conserved end residues are part of each CDR3. Clone size is not always given. Where it is, it says once, few, many or a class for expanded clones.

abundance: few
v_gene: TRBV10-2
j_gene: TRBJ1-2
CDR3aa: CASSESTVRGYGYTF

abundance: once
v_gene: TRBV7-2
j_gene: TRBJ2-7
CDR3aa: CASSRQGGYEQYF

abundance: once
v_gene: TRBV7-9
j_gene: TRBJ2-3
CDR3aa: CASSLARLGLADTQYF

abundance: many
v_gene: TRBV5-4
j_gene: TRBJ1-2
CDR3aa: CASSWALRGSYTF

abundance: .
v_gene: TRBV19
j_gene: TRBJ1-2
CDR3aa: CASKTTGGRVGNYGYTF

abundance: once
v_gene: TRBV15
j_gene: TRBJ2-7
CDR3aa: CATSRDRGGQGHYEQYF

abundance: .
v_gene: TRBV6-2/TRBV6-3
j_gene: TRBJ1-1
CDR3aa: CASSNRNMNTEAFF

abundance: .
v_gene: TRBV5-4
j_gene: TRBJ1-2
CDR3aa: CASSLGQGGYTF

abundance: .
v_gene: TRBV2
j_gene: TRBJ1-4
CDR3aa: CASGDRGKNEKLFF

abundance: .
v_gene: TRBV28
j_gene: TRBJ2-5
CDR3aa: CASSLNRGFRETQYF

abundance: .
v_gene: TRBV27
j_gene: TRBJ2-3
CDR3aa: CASCRSLAGALPDTQYF

abundance: .
v_gene: TRBV19
j_gene: TRBJ1-5
CDR3aa: CASSQWDSNQPQHF

abundance: .
v_gene: TRBV18
j_gene: TRBJ2-2
CDR3aa: CASSHYTGELFF

abundance: .
v_gene: TRBV7-8
j_gene: TRBJ1-1
CDR3aa: CASSLAPGTVSTEAFF

abundance: few
v_gene: TRBV11-2
j_gene: TRBJ1-1
CDR3aa: CASSPRQGGTEAFF

abundance: .
v_gene: TRBV28
j_gene: TRBJ2-1
CDR3aa: CASSLRSGWVNEQFF

abundance: few
v_gene: TRBV29-1
j_gene: TRBJ2-2
CDR3aa: CSAREGVSGANTGELFF

abundance: .
v_gene: TRBV5-6
j_gene: TRBJ2-7
CDR3aa: CASSESGDNSYEQYF

abundance: .
v_gene: TRBV5-1
j_gene: TRBJ2-2
CDR3aa: CASSPSGRTGELFF

abundance: .
v_gene: TRBV6-5
j_gene: TRBJ2-7
CDR3aa: CASSVDRAYEQYF

abundance: .
v_gene: TRBV13
j_gene: TRBJ2-1
CDR3aa: CASSPRTSGFNEQFF

abundance: .
v_gene: TRBV19
j_gene: TRBJ2-1
CDR3aa: CASSTRETSYNEQFF

abundance: .
v_gene: TRBV7-3
j_gene: TRBJ2-1
CDR3aa: CASSLSRRGSADNEQFF

abundance: .
v_gene: TRBV19
j_gene: TRBJ1-5
CDR3aa: CASSTGFNQPQHF

abundance: .
v_gene: TRBV29-1
j_gene: TRBJ1-2
CDR3aa: CSVVGGWQYYGYTF

abundance: .
v_gene: TRBV4-3
j_gene: TRBJ2-1
CDR3aa: CASNLPGLAGGSGANEQFF

abundance: .
v_gene: TRBV20-1
j_gene: TRBJ2-1
CDR3aa: CSEGGYEQFF